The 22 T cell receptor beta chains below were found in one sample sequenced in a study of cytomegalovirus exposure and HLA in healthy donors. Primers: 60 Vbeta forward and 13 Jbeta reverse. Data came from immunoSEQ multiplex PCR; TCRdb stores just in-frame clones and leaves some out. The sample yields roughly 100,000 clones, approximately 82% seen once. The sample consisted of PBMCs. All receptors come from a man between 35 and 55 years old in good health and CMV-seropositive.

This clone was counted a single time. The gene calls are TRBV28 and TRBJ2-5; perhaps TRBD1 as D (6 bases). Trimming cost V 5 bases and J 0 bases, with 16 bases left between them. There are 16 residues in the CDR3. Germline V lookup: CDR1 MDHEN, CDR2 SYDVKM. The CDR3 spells CASSPPLQGHQETQYF. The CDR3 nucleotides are TGTGCCAGCAGTCCCCCTTTACAGGGCCACCAAGAGACCCAGTACTTC.

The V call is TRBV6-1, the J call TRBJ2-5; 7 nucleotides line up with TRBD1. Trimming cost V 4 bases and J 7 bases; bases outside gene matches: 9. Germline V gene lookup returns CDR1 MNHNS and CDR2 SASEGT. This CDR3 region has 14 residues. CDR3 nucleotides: TGTGCCAGCAGTGGAGGGACAGTACTCGGGACCCAGTACTTC. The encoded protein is CASSGGTVLGTQYF.

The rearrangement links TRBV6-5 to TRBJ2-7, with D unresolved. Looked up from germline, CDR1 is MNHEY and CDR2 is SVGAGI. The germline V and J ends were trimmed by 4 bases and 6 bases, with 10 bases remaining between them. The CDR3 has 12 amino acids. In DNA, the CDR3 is TGTGCCAGCAGTTCTCCAGGTCTCGAGCAGTACTTC. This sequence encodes CASSSPGLEQYF.

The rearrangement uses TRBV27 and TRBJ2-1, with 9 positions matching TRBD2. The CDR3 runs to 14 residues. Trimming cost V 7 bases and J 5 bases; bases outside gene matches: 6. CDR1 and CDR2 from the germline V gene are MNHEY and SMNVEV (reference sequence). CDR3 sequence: CASTAGGPNNEQFF. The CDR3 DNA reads TGTGCCAGCACGGCGGGGGGGCCTAACAATGAGCAGTTCTTC.

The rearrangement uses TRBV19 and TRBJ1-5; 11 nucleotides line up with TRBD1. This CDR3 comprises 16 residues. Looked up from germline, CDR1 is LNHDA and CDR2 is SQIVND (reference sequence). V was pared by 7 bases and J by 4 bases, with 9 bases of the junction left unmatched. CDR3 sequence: CASTLWGQGVNQPQHF. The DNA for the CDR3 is TGTGCCAGTACCCTGTGGGGACAGGGGGTTAATCAGCCCCAGCATTTT.

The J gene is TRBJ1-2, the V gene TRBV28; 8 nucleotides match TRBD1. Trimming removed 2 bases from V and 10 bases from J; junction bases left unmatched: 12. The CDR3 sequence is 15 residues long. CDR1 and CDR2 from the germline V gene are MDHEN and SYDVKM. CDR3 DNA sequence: TGTGCCAGCAGTTTAAAGGGCCTGGGACAGGTGAACTACACCTTC. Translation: CASSLKGLGQVNYTF.

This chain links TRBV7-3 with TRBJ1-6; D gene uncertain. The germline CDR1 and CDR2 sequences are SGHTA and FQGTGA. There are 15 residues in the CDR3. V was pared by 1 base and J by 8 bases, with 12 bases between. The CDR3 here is CASSLRGGRDSPLHF. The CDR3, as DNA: TGTGCCAGCAGCTTAAGAGGTGGGCGGGATTCACCCCTCCACTTT.

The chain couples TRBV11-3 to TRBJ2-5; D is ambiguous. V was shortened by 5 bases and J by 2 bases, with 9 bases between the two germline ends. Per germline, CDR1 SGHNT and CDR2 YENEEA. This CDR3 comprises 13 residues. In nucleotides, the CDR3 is TGTGCCAGCAGCGGCAGAGGACAAGAGACCCAGTACTTC. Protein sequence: CASSGRGQETQYF. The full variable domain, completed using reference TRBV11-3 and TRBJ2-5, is EAGVVQSPRYKIIEKKQPVAFWCNPISGHNTLYWYLQNLGQGPELLIRYENEEAVDDSQLPKDRFSAERLKGVDSTLKIQPAELGDSAVYLCASSGRGQETQYFGPGTRLLVL.

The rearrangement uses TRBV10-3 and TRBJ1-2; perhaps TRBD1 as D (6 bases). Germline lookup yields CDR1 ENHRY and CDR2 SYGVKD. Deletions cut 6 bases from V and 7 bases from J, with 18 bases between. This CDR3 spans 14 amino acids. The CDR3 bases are TGTGCCATCAGAACCACAGGGAGCGAAGCTGGCTACACCTTC. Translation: CAIRTTGSEAGYTF.

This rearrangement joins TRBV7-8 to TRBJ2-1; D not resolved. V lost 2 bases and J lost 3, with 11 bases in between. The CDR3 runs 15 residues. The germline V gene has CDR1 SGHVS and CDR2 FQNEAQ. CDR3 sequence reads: CASSLSGQHYNEQFF. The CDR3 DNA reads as TGTGCCAGCAGCTTATCAGGTCAACACTACAATGAGCAGTTCTTC.

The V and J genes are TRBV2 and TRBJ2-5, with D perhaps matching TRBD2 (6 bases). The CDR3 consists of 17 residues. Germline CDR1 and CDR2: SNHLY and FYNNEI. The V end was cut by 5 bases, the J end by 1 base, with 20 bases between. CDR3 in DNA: TGTGCCAGCAGTCCTACGTCTCGGGGAGGCCTCCAAGAGACCCAGTACTTC. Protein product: CASSPTSRGGLQETQYF.

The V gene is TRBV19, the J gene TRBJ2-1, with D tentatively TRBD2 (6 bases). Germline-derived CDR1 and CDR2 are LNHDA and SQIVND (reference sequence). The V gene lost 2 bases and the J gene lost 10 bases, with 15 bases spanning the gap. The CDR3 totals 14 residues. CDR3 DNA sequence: TGTGCCAGTAGTATATTCGCCGGCGGGGCAGAGCAGTTCTTC. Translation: CASSIFAGGAEQFF.

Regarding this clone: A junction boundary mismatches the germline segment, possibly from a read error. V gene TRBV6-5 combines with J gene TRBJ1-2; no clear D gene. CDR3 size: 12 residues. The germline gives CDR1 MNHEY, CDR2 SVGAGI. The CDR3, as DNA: TGTGCCAGCAGCCAATCGAACTATGGCCACACCTTC. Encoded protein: CASSQSNYGHTF.

CDR3 in amino acids: CASSPRSALSSGANVLTF. Written as DNA, the CDR3 is TGTGCCAGCAGCCCCCGGAGCGCCTTAAGCTCTGGGGCCAACGTCCTGACTTTC. The rearrangement links TRBV7-2 to TRBJ2-6; D not certain. This CDR3 region has 18 residues. Deletions cut 5 bases from V and 0 bases from J, with 17 bases between. Looked up from germline, CDR1 is SGHTA and CDR2 is FQGNSA.

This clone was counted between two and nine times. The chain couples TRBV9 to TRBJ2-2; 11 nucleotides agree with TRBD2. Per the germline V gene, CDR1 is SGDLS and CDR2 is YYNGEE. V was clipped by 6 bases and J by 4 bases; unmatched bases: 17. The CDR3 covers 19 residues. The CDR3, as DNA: TGTGCCAGCACCCTCCACCCGACTAGCGGGGAGCCGGGCACCGGGGAGCTGTTTTTT. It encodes CASTLHPTSGEPGTGELFF.

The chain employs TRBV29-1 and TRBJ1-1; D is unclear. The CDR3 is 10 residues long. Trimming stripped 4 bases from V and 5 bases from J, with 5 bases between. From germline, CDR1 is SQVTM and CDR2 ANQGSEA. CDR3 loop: CSVAGTEAFF. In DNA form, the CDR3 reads TGCAGCGTTGCGGGGACTGAAGCTTTCTTT.

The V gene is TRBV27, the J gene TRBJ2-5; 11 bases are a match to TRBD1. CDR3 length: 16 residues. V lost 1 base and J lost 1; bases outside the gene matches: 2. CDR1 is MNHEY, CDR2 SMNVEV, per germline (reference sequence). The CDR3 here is CASSLYGTGGQETQYF. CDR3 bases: TGTGCCAGCAGTTTATACGGGACAGGGGGCCAAGAGACCCAGTACTTC.

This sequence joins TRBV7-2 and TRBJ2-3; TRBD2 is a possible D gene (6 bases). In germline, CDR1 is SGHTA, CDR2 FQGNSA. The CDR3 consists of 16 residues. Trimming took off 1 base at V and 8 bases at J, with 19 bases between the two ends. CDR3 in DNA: TGTGCCAGCAGCTTAGTCGAGACTAGTGTAAGGGTTACGCAGTATTTT. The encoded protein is CASSLVETSVRVTQYF. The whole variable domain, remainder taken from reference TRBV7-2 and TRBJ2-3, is GAGVSQSPSNKVTEKGKDVELRCDPISGHTALYWYRQSLGQGLEFLIYFQGNSAPDKSGLPSDRFSAERTGGSVSTLTIQRTQQEDSAVYLCASSLVETSVRVTQYFGPGTRLTVL.

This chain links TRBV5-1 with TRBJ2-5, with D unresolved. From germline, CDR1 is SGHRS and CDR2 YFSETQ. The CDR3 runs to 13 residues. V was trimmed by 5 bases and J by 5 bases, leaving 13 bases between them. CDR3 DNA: TGCGCCAGCAGGATAACACCCTCGGAGACCCAGTACTTC. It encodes CASRITPSETQYF.

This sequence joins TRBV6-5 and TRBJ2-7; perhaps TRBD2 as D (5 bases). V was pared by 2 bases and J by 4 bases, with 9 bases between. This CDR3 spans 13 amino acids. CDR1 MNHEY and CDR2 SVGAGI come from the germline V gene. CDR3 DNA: TGTGCCAGCAGTTACGGTCAGCGGTACGAGCAGTACTTC. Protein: CASSYGQRYEQYF.

CDR3 sequence: CSVYSTEAFF. In DNA, the CDR3 is TGCAGCGTCTATAGCACTGAAGCTTTCTTT. V and J are TRBV29-1 and TRBJ1-1; D unresolved. This CDR3 has 10 amino acids. The V and J ends lost 6 bases and 4 bases respectively, with 6 bases between them. Germline CDR1 is SQVTM and CDR2 is ANQGSEA.

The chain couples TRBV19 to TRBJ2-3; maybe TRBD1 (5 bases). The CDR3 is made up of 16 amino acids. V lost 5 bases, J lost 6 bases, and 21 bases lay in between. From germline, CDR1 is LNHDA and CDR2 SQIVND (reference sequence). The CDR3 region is CASSVTRVPPQDTQYF. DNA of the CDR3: TGTGCCAGTAGTGTCACCAGGGTGCCCCCGCAGGATACGCAGTATTTT.